This T cell receptor (beta chain) is from a study of T cell responses to AZD1222 COVID-19 vaccine. Profiled with immunoSEQ multiplex PCR; TCRdb holds only in-frame clones, not every one. In the table there are about 82,000 clones, about 83% of which are singletons. Investigators merged groups given second doses at roughly 4 or roughly 12 weeks. The study, taken as a whole, reports: With dominance at 160-218 and 743-854, vaccine-associated CD4 TCRs spanned spike. Baseline serostatus was positive in only six AZD1222 recipients. Among the donors, most were white British and more were female, and clonal diversity was possibly underestimated.

The germline V gene has CDR1 MNHEY and CDR2 SVGEGT. The CDR3 sequence is 16 residues long. J lost 6 bases, V lost 6 bases, and 10 bases had no gene match. As to this clone: The antigen remains undetermined.

This specimen consisted of peripheral blood, obtained 28 days after the second AZD1222 dose. This chain uses TRBV6-2 or TRBV6-3 with TRBJ1-5; 11 positions match TRBD1. This TCR was sampled from an adult who received the AZD1222 COVID-19 vaccine. In DNA form, the CDR3 reads TGTGCCAGCAGCCTGGGACAGGGGGTGTTAGGTCAGCCCCAGCATTTT. Residues: CASSLGQGVLGQPQHF.